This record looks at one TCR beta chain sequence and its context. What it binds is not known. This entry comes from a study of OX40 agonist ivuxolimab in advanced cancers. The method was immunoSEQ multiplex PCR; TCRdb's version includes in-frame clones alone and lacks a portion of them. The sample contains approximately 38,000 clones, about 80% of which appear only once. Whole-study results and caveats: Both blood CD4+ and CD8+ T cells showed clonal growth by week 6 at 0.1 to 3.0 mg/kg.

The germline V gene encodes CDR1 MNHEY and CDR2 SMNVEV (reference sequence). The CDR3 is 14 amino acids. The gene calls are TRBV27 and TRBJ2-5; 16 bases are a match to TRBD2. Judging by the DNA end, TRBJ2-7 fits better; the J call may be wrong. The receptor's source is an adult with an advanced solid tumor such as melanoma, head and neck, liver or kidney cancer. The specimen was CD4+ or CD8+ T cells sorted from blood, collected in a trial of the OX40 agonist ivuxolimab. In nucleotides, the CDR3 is TGTGCCAGCAGGGGACTAGCGGGAGGGCACGAGCAGTACTTC. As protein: CASRGLAGGHEQYF.